Detailed here is one TCR beta chain. The antigen is undetermined. This sample was taken from a study of cytomegalovirus exposure and HLA in healthy donors. Study-level points and caveats: The study put under 200 TCR beta chains on its list as cytomegalovirus-associated.

Clones were read by immunoSEQ multiplex PCR, and TCRdb kept only the in-frame ones, dropping some. The sample consists of under 300,000 clones, about 86% of them appearing once. The CDR3 has 13 amino acids. Germline V CDR1 and CDR2: MDHEN, SYDVKM. Trimming left V 7 bases short and J 1 base short, with 10 bases between. Sample: PBMCs. The clonotype originates from a woman in her late teens or twenties in good health and CMV-seronegative. The rearrangement uses TRBV28 and TRBJ1-1, with D possibly TRBD1 on 5 matching bases. The CDR3 loop reads CASKTDQNTEAFF. The CDR3 region has the DNA TGTGCCAGCAAGACAGATCAGAACACTGAAGCTTTCTTT.